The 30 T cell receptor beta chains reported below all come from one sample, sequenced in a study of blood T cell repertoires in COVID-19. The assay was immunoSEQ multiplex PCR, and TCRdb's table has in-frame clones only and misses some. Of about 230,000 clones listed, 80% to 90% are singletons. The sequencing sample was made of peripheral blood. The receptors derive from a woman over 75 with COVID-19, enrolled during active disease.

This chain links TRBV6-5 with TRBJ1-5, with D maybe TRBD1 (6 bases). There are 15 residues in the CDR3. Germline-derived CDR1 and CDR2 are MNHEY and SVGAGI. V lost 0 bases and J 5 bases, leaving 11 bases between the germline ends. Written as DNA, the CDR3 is TGTGCCAGCAGTTACTCGATGGGGGGGCATCAGCCCCAGCATTTT. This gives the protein CASSYSMGGHQPQHF.

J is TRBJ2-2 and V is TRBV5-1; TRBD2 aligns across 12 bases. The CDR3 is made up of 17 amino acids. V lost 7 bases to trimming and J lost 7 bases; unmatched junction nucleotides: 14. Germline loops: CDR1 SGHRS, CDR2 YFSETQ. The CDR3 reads CASGTSGRLGSGGELFF. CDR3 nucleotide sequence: TGCGCCAGCGGCACTAGCGGGAGGCTCGGTAGTGGCGGGGAGCTGTTTTTT.

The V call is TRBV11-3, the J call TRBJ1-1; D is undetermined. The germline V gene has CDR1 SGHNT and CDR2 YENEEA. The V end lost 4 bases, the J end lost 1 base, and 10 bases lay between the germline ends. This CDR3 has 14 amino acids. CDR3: CASSSFGKNTEAFF. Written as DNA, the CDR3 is TGTGCCAGCAGCTCCTTTGGCAAGAACACTGAAGCTTTCTTT.

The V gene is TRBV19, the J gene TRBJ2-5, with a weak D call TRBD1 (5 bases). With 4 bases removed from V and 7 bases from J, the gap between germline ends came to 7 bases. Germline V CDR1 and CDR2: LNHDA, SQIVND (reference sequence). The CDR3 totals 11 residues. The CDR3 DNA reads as TGTGCCAGTAGTAAAACAGGGACCCAGTACTTC. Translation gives CASSKTGTQYF.

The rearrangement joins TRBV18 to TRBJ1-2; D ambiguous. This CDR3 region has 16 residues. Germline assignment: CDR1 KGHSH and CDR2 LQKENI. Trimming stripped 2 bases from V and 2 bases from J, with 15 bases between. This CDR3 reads CASSPTFTGGNYGYTF. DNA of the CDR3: TGTGCCAGCTCACCAACCTTCACGGGCGGGAACTATGGCTACACCTTC.

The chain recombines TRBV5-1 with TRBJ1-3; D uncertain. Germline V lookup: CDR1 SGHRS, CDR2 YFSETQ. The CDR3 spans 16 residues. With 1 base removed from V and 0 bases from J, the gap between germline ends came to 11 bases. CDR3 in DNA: TGCGCCAGCAGCTTGAATGCGATATACTCTGGAAACACCATATATTTT. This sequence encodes CASSLNAIYSGNTIYF.

In DNA form, the CDR3 reads TGTGCCAGCAGCCCGGGGACTAGCGGGGGGGCCAACCCAGATACGCAGTATTTT. Its translation is CASSPGTSGGANPDTQYF. The rearrangement links TRBV3-1 (or the pseudogene TRBV3-2) to TRBJ2-3, with 16 bases fitting TRBD2. Trimming took 4 bases from V and 4 from J; bases not matched to a gene: 8. This CDR3 has 18 amino acids. Germline CDR1 reads LGHDT; CDR2 reads YNNKEL (reference sequence).

The CDR3 DNA follows: TGCGCCAGCAGCTTGTTCCTCTCACAGAACACTGAAGCTTTCTTT. Its protein product is CASSLFLSQNTEAFF. The genes are TRBV5-1 and TRBJ1-1; D gene unclear. Germline CDR1 reads SGHRS; CDR2 reads YFSETQ. This CDR3 has 15 residues. V was cut by 1 base and J by 1 base, with 11 bases left in between.

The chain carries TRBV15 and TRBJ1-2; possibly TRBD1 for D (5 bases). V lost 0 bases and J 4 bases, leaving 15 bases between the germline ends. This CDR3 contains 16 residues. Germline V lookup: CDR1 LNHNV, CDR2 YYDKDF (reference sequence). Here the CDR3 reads CATSRDLRAVSYGYTF. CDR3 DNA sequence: TGTGCCACCAGCAGAGATCTCAGGGCGGTGAGCTATGGCTACACCTTC.

The CDR3 here is CASKGGLSYNEQFF. Here the CDR3 DNA reads TGTGCCAGCAAAGGGGGATTATCCTACAATGAGCAGTTCTTC. This sequence joins TRBV2 and TRBJ2-1; D perhaps matches TRBD1 (6 bases). Germline CDR1 reads SNHLY; CDR2 reads FYNNEI. The CDR3 has 14 amino acids. Trimming left V 7 bases short and J 1 base short, with 11 bases between.

Written as DNA, the CDR3 is TGTGCCTGGAGTGTAGGAGGGACTGGAAACACCATATATTTT. Protein product: CAWSVGGTGNTIYF. The rearrangement links TRBV30 to TRBJ1-3; no firm D call. V gave up 0 bases and J gave up 2 bases, with 8 bases separating them. This CDR3 spans 14 amino acids. Germline assignment: CDR1 GTSNPN and CDR2 SVGIG (reference sequence).

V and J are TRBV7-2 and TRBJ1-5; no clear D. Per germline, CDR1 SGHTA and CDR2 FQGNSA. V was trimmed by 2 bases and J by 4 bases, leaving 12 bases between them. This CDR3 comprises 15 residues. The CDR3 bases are TGTGCCAGCAGCTTAAGCGGTTTCCGTAATCAGCCCCAGCATTTT. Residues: CASSLSGFRNQPQHF.

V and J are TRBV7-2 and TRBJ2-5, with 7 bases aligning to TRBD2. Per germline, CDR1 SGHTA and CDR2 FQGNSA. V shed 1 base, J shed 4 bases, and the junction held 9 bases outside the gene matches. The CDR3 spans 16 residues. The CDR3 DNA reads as TGTGCCAGCAGCTTAGTAGCGGGTACTCCCAGAGAGACCCAGTACTTC. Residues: CASSLVAGTPRETQYF.

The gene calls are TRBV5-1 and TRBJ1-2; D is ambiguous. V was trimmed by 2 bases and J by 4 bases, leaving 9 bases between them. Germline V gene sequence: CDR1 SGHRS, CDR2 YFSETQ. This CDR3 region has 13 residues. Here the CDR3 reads CASSFPASYGYTF. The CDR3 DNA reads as TGCGCCAGCAGCTTCCCAGCGAGCTATGGCTACACCTTC.

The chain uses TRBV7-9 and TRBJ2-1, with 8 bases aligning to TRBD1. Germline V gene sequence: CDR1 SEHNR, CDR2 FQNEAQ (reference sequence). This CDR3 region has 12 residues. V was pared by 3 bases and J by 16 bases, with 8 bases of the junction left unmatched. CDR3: CASSFRGLHPFF. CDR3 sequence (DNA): TGTGCCAGCAGCTTCAGGGGGCTCCATCCCTTCTTC.

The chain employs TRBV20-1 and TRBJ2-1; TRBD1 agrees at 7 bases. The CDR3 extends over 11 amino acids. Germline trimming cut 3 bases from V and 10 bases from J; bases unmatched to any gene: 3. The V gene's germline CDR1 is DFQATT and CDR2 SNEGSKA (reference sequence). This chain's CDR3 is CSARPGQEQFF. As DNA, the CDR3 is TGCAGTGCTAGGCCGGGACAGGAGCAGTTCTTC.

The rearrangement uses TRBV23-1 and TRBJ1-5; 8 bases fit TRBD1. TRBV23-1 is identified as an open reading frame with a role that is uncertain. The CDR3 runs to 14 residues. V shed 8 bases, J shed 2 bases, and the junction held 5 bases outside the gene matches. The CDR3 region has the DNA TGCGCCAGCGGACAGGGATGTCGCAATCAGCCCCAGCATTTT. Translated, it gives CASGQGCRNQPQHF.

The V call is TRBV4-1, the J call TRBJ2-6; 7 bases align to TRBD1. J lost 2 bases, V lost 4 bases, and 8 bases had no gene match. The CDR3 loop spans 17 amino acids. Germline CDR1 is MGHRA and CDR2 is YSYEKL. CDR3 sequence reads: CASSPRGRGTGANVLTF. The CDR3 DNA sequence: TGCGCCAGCAGCCCCAGGGGGAGAGGGACTGGGGCCAACGTCCTGACTTTC.

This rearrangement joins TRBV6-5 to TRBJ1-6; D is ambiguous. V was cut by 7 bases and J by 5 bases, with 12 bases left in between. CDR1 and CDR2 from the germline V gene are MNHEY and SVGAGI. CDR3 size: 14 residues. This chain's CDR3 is CASTTEPNNSPLHF. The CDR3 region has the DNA TGTGCCAGCACCACAGAACCTAATAATTCACCCCTCCACTTT.

CDR3 sequence: CASDAFEETGELFF. The CDR3 region has the DNA TGTGCCAGCGACGCTTTCGAGGAAACCGGGGAGCTGTTTTTT. The chain combines TRBV2 with TRBJ2-2; D gene ambiguous. The CDR3 totals 14 residues. The germline V and J ends were trimmed by 8 bases and 5 bases, with 15 bases remaining between them. Germline CDR1 SNHLY, CDR2 FYNNEI.

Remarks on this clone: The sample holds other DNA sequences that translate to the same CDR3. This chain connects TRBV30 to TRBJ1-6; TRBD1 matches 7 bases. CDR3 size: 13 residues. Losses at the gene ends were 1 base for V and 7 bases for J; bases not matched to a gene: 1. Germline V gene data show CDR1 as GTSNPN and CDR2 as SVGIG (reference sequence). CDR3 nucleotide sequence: TGTGCCTGGAGTGGACAGGGAAATTCACCCCTCCACTTT. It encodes CAWSGQGNSPLHF.

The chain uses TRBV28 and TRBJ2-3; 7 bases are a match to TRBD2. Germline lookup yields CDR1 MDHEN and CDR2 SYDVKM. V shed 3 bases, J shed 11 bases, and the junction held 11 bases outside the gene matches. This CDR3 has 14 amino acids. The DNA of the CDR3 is TGTGCCAGCAGTTTTAGGGCCCTAGGGAGGGTGCAGTATTTT. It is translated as CASSFRALGRVQYF.

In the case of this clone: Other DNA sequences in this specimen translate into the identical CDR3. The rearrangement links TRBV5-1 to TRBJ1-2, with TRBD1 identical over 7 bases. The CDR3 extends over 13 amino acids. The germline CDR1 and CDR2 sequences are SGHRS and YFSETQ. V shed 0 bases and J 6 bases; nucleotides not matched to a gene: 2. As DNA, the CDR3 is TGCGCCAGCAGCTTGGGACAGGGAGATGGCTACACCTTC. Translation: CASSLGQGDGYTF.

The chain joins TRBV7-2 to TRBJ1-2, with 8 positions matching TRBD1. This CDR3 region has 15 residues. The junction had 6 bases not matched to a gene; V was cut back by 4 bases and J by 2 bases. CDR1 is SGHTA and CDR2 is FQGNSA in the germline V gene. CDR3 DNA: TGTGCCAGCAGCTCCTACAGGGGGAAGAACTATGGCTACACCTTC. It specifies CASSSYRGKNYGYTF.

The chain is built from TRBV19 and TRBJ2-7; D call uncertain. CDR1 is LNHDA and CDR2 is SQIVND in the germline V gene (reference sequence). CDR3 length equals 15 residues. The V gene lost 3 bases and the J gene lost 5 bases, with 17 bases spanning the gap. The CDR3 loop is CASSIGRGPEDEQYF. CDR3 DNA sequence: TGTGCCAGTAGTATCGGTAGAGGTCCTGAGGACGAGCAGTACTTC.

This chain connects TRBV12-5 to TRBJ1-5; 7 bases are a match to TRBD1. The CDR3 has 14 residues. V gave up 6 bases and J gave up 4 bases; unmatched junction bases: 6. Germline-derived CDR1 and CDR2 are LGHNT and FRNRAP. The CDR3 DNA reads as TGTGCTAGTGGAGGGGACAGCCCGAATCAGCCCCAGCATTTT. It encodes CASGGDSPNQPQHF.

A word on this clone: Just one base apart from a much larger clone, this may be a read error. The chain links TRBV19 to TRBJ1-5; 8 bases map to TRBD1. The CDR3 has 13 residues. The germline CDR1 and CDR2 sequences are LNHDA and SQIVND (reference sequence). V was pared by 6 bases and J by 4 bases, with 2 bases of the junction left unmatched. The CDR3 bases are TGTGCCAGTAGCCAGGGGGCTAATCAGCCCCAGCATTTT. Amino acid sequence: CASSQGANQPQHF.

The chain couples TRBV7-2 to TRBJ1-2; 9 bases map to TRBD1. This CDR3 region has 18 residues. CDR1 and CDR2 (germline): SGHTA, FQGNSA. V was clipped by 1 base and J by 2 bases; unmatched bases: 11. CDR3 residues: CASSLDLGGQGPNYGYTF. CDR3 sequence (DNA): TGTGCCAGCAGCTTAGATTTGGGGGGACAGGGCCCAAACTATGGCTACACCTTC.

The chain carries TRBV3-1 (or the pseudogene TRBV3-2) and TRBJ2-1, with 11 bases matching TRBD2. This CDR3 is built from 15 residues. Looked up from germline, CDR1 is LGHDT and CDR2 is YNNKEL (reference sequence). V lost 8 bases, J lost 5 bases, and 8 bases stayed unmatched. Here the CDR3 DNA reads TGTGCCAGCTCGCGGGGACTAGCGGCCAACAATGAGCAGTTCTTC. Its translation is CASSRGLAANNEQFF.

The CDR3 loop is CASSPSGTHNEQFF. The CDR3 bases are TGTGCCAGCAGTCCCTCTGGGACACACAATGAGCAGTTCTTC. The chain links TRBV28 to TRBJ2-1, with D perhaps TRBD1 (6 bases). The CDR3 totals 14 residues. Germline values: CDR1 MDHEN, CDR2 SYDVKM. V was pared by 5 bases and J by 5 bases, with 13 bases between.